Included here is one TCR beta chain sequence, with context. Its target is not known. This sample was taken from a study of cytomegalovirus exposure and HLA in healthy donors. Across the whole study: About 85 million unique TCRs from HLA-typed donors were held in an early release of data. Points from the study as a whole: In an earlier analysis, most TCR beta V segments were productive about 87% or about 30% of the time. The study labeled 150 to 200 TCR beta chains cytomegalovirus-associated. Apart from CMV serostatus, no immune exposure information was available.

Vbeta (60) and Jbeta (13) primers were used in the PCR. The data were produced by immunoSEQ multiplex PCR, yet TCRdb's version contains in-frame clones alone and is incomplete. The table lists approximately 130,000 clones, around 75% of them singletons. V trimming: 0 bases; J trimming: 5 bases; junction bases outside the gene matches: 8. CDR3 size: 17 residues. Germline V gene sequence: CDR1 LNHDA, CDR2 SQIVND (reference sequence). The specimen sequenced was PBMCs. This chain connects TRBV19 to TRBJ2-1; 9 nucleotides line up with TRBD2. This sequence was found in a man between 25 and 39 years old in good health and CMV-seronegative. DNA for the CDR3: TGTGCCAGTAGTATAGATCTTGAGACTAGCGGAGACAATGAGCAGTTCTTC. Its protein is CASSIDLETSGDNEQFF.